This TCR beta chain stems from a study of naive and memory T cell subsets (dated by TCRdb to about 2017). Looking at the study overall: In the figure summarizing the skin biopsy and whole blood samples, 10 or so blood donors, 7 tuberculin skin test biopsies and 3 saline control biopsies were reported. As previously described, skin biopsies were taken from tuberculin skin test sites or from saline-injected control sites and processed for RNA extraction. PCR2 was typically run as a SYBR Green qPCR and stopped at a set threshold, although low-input samples could use end-point PCR of around 6 cycles instead.

Study-level results and caveats: TCR sequences were reportedly recovered from both skin biopsy types, with far more TCRs at tuberculin skin test sites. The larger number of TCRs at tuberculin skin test sites was interpreted as T cell infiltration of a delayed type IV hypersensitivity reaction. Skin biopsy collection and RNA processing details were not given in the paper but referenced to earlier studies. The potential sensitivity of the RNA-based method to TCR transcript changes with T cell activation and differentiation was acknowledged.

The library was built by means of UMI-ligation and nested PCR. The ligated cDNA was amplified in four rounds of PCR with nested alpha and beta constant region primers together with the SP2 primer. For the blood and skin samples, reverse transcription of TCR RNA was done with SuperScript IV along with alpha and beta constant region primers. An oligonucleotide carrying the Illumina SP2 primer and a UMI was ligated to the 3' end of the cDNA by means of T4 RNA ligase 1. To prevent hairpin formation, the 12-nucleotide UMI was made up of two random hexamers with an eight-base spacer between them. From the second PCR onward, TCR alpha and beta chain libraries were processed separately and dual indexed for multiplexing. After pooling, the indexed libraries were analyzed by capillary electrophoresis and sequenced on either an Illumina MiSeq or NextSeq. Libraries were spiked with PhiX DNA at roughly 5-7.5% so that base diversity was increased and cluster recognition was improved. Under the source paper's analysis protocol: UMIs were extracted from read 2 by Demultiplexor and combined with the TCR sequence from read 1, and reads were split according to sample indices. V and J genes and V-J junctions were identified by Decombinator, and each TCR was assigned a five-part identifier that included V and J deletions. UMIs were used by Collapsinator to correct sequencing errors and PCR amplification heterogeneity, so that a UMI-based abundance was obtained for each TCR. CDR3Translator converted identifiers to nucleotide sequence, translated to amino acids, and extracted CDR3 regions using terminal motifs. After normalization to the amount of input RNA, error-corrected alpha and beta TCR counts from blood and skin were compared. TCRdb ran its own pipeline on the public reads, namely fastp trimming at Q25 and MiXCR clone calling, and kept in-frame beta chains. Identical CDR3 proteins give one entry, which carries the most common genes and DNA. TCRdb's processing, not the authors' own work, is the source of the V and J calls. The sample profile shows about 37,000 distinct CDR3 sequences; approximately 10% of them were found once. Roughly 3.9% of the sample is taken by the ten largest.

Explained via the paper, the treatment or condition label denotes: skin biopsy from PPD injection site in Mantoux-positive individual. A robust, sensitive protocol for the amplification, sequencing and analysis of TCRs was described in the study, in which 3' ligation of a UMI-containing oligonucleotide to TCR cDNA was used. In individuals with a positive Mantoux test, tuberculin skin test biopsies were taken from sites that had been injected with PPD. Total RNA was used without cell sorting and was treated with RQ1 DNase before reverse transcription, with a target input of roughly 1 to 1,100 ng. Libraries were prepared from skin biopsies and whole blood so that pipeline robustness could be tested in samples in which T cells form a minority population. This clonotype was recorded a few times. This receptor's antigen is unknown. Within one base of it there is no much larger clone, and no base qualities were kept.

The germline V gene gives CDR1 as SNHLY and CDR2 as FYNNEI. The V end loses 2 bases and the J end loses 6 bases, and a stretch of 11 bases separates them. The cysteine opens and the phenylalanine closes a CDR3 of 13 amino acids. The read is trimmed to its CDR3 DNA, 39 bases read in frame from base 1. This receptor chain uses TRBV2 and TRBJ2-7; TRBD2 might be the D gene, on 6 matching bases. This receptor was taken from an adult in good health. The source was skin, collected from a tuberculin skin test site. The CDR3 has the sequence CASSEWREFEQYF. The DNA sequence is as follows: TGTGCCAGCAGTGAATGGAGGGAGTTCGAGCAGTACTTC.